The entry below describes one T cell receptor beta chain. This entry comes from a study of response to subunit inactivated influenza vaccine. This CDR3 contains 15 residues. Germline V CDR1 and CDR2: MNHEY, SVGAGI. The V end was cut by 0 bases, the J end by 3 bases, with 11 bases between. TCRdb passed the RT-PCR reads through MiXCR, listing each CDR3 protein once. The sample has approximately 730,000 distinct CDR3 sequences, around 14% seen once. The chain carries TRBV6-5 and TRBJ1-1; the D is unclear. This TCR was recovered from a man aged 50-60 years who received an inactivated influenza vaccine. The sample was PBMCs from blood, taken approximately 15 days before vaccination. CDR3 nucleotides: TGTGCCAGCAGTTACTCGGGAGGAATCCACACTGAAGCTTTCTTT. This encodes CASSYSGGIHTEAFF.